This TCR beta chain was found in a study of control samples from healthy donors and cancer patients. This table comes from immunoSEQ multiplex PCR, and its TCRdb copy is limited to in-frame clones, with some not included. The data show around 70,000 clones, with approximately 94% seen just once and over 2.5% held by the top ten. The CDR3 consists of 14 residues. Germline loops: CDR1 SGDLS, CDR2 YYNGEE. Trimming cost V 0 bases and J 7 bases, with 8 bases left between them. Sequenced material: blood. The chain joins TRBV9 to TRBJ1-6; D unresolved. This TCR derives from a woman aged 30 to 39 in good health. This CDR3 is CASSVAGLNSPLHF. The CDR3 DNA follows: TGTGCCAGCAGCGTAGCGGGGTTAAATTCACCCCTCCACTTT.